This TCR beta chain was retrieved from a study of blood T cell repertoires in COVID-19. About the research overall: PBMCs, B-cell-depleted T cells, or T cells provided the cDNA or gDNA that made up the material.

Authors' methods: Using reference gene primer amplification, nucleated cell counts were estimated. Here immunoSEQ multiplex PCR was the method, and the copy in TCRdb shows in-frame clones only, minus some. V and J calls and clone size come straight from that table; D and trimming were deduced from the DNA. Here the sample spans approximately 240,000 clones, 75% to 95% being singletons. Everyone who took part was about 18 to 89 years old, and they came from over 20 US areas. Cohort 3 recovery required two negative PCRs, clearance, or symptom resolution. The count of this clone is one. CDR1 is SEHNR and CDR2 is FQNEAQ in the germline V gene (reference sequence). Between the trimmed V and J ends, which lost 8 bases and 4 bases, there was a span of 14 bases. CDR3 size: 13 residues.

This receptor was taken from a woman younger than 35 who had recovered from COVID-19. The chain links TRBV7-9 to TRBJ1-2; tentatively, D is TRBD1 (5 bases). Sequenced material: PBMCs or T cells enriched from blood (not recorded which). CDR3 sequence (DNA): TGTGCCAGCGGCACCAGGGAGGCCTATGGCTACACCTTC. It translates to CASGTREAYGYTF.